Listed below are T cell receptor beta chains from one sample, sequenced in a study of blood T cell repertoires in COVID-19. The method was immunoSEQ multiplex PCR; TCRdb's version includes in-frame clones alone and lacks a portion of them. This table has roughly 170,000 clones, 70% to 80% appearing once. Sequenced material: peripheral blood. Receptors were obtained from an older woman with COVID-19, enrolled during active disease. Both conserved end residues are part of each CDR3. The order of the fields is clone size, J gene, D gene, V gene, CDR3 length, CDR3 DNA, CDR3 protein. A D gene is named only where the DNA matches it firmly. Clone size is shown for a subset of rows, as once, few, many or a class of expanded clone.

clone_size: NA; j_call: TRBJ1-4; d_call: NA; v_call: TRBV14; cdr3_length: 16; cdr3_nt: TGTGCCAGCAGCCCCCTTAGGGGGAACATTTATGAAAAACTGTTTTTT; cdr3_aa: CASSPLRGNIYEKLFF
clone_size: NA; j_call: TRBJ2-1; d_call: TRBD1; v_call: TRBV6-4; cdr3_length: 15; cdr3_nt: TGTGCCAGCAGTGAGCAGGGACAGGCGTACAATGAGCAGTTCTTC; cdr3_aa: CASSEQGQAYNEQFF
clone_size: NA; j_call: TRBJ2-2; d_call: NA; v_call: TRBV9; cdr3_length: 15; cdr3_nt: TGTGCCAGCAGCCCACGGATCCAGGAAACCGGGGAGCTGTTTTTT; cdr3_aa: CASSPRIQETGELFF
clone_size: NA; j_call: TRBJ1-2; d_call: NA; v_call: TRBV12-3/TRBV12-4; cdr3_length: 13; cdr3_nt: TGTGCCAGCAGTTTACAGGGTCAGGCTGGCTACACCTTC; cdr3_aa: CASSLQGQAGYTF
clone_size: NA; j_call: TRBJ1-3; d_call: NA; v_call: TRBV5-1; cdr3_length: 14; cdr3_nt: TGCGCCAGCAGCCCCGGACAGTCGGGAAACACCATATATTTT; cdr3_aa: CASSPGQSGNTIYF
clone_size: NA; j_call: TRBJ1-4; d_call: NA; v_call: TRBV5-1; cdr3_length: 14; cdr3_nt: TGCGCCAGCAGTCGGGGGACTTCAAATGAAAAACTGTTTTTT; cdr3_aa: CASSRGTSNEKLFF
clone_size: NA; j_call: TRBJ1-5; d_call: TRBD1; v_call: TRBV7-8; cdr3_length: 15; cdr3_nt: TGTGCCAGCAGCTCCCGGGACAGGGACAATCAGCCCCAGCATTTT; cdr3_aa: CASSSRDRDNQPQHF
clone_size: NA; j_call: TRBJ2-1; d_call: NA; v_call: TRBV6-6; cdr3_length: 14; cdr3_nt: TGTGCCAGCAGTTACTCCAAGAAACAGGATCAGCAGTTCTTC; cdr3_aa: CASSYSKKQDQQFF
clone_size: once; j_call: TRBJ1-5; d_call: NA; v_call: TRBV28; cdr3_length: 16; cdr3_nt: TGTGCCAGCAGTCCCGGCGGGGGAGAGGGCAATCAGCCCCAGCATTTT; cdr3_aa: CASSPGGGEGNQPQHF
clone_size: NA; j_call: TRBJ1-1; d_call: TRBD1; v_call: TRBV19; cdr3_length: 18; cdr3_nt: TGTGCCAGTAGTATTTCTCCCCACCAGACAGGGGTGAACACTGAAGCTTTCTTT; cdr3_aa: CASSISPHQTGVNTEAFF
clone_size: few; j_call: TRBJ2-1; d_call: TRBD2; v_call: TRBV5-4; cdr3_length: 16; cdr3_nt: TGTGCCAGCAGCCGTAGCGGGGCCAGCTCCTACAATGAGCAGTTCTTC; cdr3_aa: CASSRSGASSYNEQFF
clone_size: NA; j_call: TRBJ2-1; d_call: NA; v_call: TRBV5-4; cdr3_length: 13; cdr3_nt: TGTGCCAGCGGGGCTAGCTCCTACAATGAGCAGTTCTTC; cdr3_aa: CASGASSYNEQFF
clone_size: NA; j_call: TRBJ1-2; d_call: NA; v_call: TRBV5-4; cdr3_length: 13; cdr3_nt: TGTGCCAGCAGCTTGCGGGGCGGGGGAGGCTACACCTTC; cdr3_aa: CASSLRGGGGYTF
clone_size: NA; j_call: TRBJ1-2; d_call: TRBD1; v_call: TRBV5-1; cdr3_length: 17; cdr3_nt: TGCGCCAGCAGCTTGTTTTCGGGGACAGGGGCTAACTATGGCTACACCTTC; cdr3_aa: CASSLFSGTGANYGYTF
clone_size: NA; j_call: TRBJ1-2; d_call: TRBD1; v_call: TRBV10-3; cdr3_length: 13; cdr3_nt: TGTGCCTCCTCAGGGGGCTCTGGCTATGGCTACACCTTC; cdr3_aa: CASSGGSGYGYTF
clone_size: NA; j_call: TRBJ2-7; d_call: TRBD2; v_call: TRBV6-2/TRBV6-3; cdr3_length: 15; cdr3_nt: TGTGCCAGCAGTCGAACGGGAGGGAGCTCCTACGAGCAGTACTTC; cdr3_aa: CASSRTGGSSYEQYF
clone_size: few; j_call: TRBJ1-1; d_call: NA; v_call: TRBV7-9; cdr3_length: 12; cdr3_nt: TGTGCCAGCAGCTTAGTCGGGGTCGGAGCTTTCTTT; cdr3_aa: CASSLVGVGAFF
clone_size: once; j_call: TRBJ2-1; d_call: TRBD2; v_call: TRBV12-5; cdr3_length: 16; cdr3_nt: TGTGCTAGTGGTTTGGTGGTGTCTAGCGGGAGTTATGAGCAGTTCTTC; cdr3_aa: CASGLVVSSGSYEQFF
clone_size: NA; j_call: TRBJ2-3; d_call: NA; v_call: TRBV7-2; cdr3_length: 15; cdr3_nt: TGTGCCAGCAGCTCTCGGACTCTTAGCACAGATACGCAGTATTTT; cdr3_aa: CASSSRTLSTDTQYF
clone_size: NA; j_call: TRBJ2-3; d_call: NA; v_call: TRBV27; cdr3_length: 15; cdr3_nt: TGTGCCAGCAGTTCTCGGGGTTCTAGCACAGATACGCAGTATTTT; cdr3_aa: CASSSRGSSTDTQYF
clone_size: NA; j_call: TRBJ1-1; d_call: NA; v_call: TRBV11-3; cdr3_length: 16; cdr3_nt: TGTGCCAGCAGCGTTGGGACTTTGGGGGTGAACACTGAAGCTTTCTTT; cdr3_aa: CASSVGTLGVNTEAFF
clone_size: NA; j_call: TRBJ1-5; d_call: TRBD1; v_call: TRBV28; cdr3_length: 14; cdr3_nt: TGTGCCAGCAGTTTATTCTTACAGGGACGGACAGGACATTTT; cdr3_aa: CASSLFLQGRTGHF
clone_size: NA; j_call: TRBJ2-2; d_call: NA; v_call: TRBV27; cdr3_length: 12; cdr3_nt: TGTGCCAGCAGTTCGTTCACCGGGGAGCTGTTTTTT; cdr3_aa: CASSSFTGELFF
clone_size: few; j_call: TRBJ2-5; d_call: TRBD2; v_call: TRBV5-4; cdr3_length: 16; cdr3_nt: TGTGCCAGCAGCCGTCGACTAGCGGGAGTGGAAAAGACCCAGTACTTC; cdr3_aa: CASSRRLAGVEKTQYF
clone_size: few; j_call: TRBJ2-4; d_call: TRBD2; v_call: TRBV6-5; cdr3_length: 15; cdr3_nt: TGTGCCAGCAGACCCGGACTAGTAGCCAAAAACATTCAGTACTTC; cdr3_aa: CASRPGLVAKNIQYF
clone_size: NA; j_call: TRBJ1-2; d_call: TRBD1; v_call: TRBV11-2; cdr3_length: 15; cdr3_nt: TGTGCCAGCAGCCCCTTATCCCGGGACAGCTATGGCTACACCTTC; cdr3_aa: CASSPLSRDSYGYTF
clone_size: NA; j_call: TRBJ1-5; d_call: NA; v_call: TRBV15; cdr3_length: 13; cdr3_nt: TGTGCCACCAGCAGAGGCCGGCCGCAGGCCCAGCATTTT; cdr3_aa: CATSRGRPQAQHF
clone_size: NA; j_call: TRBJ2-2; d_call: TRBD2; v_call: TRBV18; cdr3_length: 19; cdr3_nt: TGTGCCAGCTCACCTCGGAAGGGAGGGGTTCTCTCGGACACCGGGGAGCTGTTTTTT; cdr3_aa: CASSPRKGGVLSDTGELFF
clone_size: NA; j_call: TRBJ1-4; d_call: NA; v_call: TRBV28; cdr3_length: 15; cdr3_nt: TGTGCCAGCAGTCCACTAATGACCCGGGAGGAAAAACTGTTTTTT; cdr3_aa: CASSPLMTREEKLFF
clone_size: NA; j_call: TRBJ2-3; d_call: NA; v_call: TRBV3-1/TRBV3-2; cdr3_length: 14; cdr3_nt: TGTGCCAGCAGCCAAGTCTTAAGCACAGATACGCAGTATTTT; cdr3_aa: CASSQVLSTDTQYF
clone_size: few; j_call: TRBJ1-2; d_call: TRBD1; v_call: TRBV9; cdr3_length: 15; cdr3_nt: TGTGCCAGCAGCGTAGGGCAGGGGGATAACTATGGCTACACCTTC; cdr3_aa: CASSVGQGDNYGYTF
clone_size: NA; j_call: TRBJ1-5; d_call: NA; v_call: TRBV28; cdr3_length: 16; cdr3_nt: TGTGCCAGCAGTTTCCTACGCCCTAGCGGCCATCAGCCCCAGCATTTT; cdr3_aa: CASSFLRPSGHQPQHF
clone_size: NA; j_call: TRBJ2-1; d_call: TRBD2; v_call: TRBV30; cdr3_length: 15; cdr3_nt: TGTGCCTGGAGCGGAAGGGGGACTAGCGGGCAGGAGCAGTTCTTC; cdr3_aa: CAWSGRGTSGQEQFF
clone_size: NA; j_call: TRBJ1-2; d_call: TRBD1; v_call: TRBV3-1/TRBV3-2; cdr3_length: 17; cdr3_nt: TGTGCCAGCCGAAAATTATCGACAGGGGGCGCTAACTATGGCTACACCTTC; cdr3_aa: CASRKLSTGGANYGYTF
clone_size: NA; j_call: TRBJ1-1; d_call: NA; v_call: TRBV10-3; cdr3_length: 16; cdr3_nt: TGTGCCATCAGTGAGTCAACAGGGTTAGCTGGCACTGAAGCTTTCTTT; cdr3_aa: CAISESTGLAGTEAFF
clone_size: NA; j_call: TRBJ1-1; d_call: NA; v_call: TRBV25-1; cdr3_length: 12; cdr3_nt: TGTGCCAGCAGTGATGACAGTCGTGAAGCTTTCTTT; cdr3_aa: CASSDDSREAFF
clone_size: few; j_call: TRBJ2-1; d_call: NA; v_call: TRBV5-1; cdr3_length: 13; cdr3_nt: TGCGCCAGCAGCTTGGCCGGGGGAAATGAGCAGTTCTTC; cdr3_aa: CASSLAGGNEQFF
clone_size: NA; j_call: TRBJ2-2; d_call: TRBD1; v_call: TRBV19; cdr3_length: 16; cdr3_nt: TGTGCCAGTAGTATAGGGACAGGGAATCTGGCCGGGGAGCTGTTTTTT; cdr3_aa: CASSIGTGNLAGELFF
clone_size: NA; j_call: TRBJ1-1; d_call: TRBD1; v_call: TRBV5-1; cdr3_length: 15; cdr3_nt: TGCGCCAGCAGCAGGGGGACAGCCATGAACACTGAAGCTTTCTTT; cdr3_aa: CASSRGTAMNTEAFF
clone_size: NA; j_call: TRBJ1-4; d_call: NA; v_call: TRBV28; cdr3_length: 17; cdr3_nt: TGTGCCAGCAGTTTAGTTCAATCCTATGCAACTAATGAAAAACTGTTTTTT; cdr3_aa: CASSLVQSYATNEKLFF
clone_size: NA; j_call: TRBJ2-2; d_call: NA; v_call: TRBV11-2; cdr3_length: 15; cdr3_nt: TGTGCCAGCAGCTTAATGGGGGGGCCGGGCGGGGAGCTGTTTTTT; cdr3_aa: CASSLMGGPGGELFF
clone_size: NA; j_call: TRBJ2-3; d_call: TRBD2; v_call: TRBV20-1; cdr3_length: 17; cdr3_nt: TGCAGTGCTAGTCCGGCGGGGGGGCTCGATTTGGCAGATACGCAGTATTTT; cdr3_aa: CSASPAGGLDLADTQYF
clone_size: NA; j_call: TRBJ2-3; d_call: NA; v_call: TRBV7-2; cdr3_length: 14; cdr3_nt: TGTGCCAGCAGCTTAGGAGCACGAAGAGATACGCAGTATTTT; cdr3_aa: CASSLGARRDTQYF
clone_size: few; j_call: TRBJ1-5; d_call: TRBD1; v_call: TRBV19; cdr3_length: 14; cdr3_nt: TGTGCCAGTAGTACCGGGACAGGGAAGGAGCCCCAGCATTTT; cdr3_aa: CASSTGTGKEPQHF
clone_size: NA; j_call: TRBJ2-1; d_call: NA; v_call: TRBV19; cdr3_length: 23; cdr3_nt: TGTGCCAGTAGTATGGGGGTGGACCGAAGAACAGGGATAAGGGATTTCCCTGGGAATGAGCAGTTCTTC; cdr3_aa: CASSMGVDRRTGIRDFPGNEQFF
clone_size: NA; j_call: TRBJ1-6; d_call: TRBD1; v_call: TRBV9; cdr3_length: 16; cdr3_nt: TGTGCCAGCAGCGTATTGTCCGGGACAGATAATTCACCCCTCCACTTT; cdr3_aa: CASSVLSGTDNSPLHF
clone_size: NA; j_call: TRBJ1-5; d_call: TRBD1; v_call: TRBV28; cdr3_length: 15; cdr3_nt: TGTGCCAGCAGTTCAGGGGGCCAGAGCAATCAGCCCCAGCATTTT; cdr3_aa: CASSSGGQSNQPQHF
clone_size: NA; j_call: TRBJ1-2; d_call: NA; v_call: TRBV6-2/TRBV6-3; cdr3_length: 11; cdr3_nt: TGTGCCAGCAGTTCAGGGCATGGCTACACCTTC; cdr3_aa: CASSSGHGYTF
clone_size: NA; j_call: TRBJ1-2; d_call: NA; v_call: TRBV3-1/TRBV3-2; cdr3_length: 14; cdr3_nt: TGTGCCAGCAGCCAAGATCTTCGGAACTATGGCTACACCTTC; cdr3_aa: CASSQDLRNYGYTF
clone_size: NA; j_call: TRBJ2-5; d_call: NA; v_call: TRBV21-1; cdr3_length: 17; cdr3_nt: TGTGCCAGCAGCAAAGCGTGTAAGGACACGCGAGTTGAGACCCAGTACTTC; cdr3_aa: CASSKACKDTRVETQYF